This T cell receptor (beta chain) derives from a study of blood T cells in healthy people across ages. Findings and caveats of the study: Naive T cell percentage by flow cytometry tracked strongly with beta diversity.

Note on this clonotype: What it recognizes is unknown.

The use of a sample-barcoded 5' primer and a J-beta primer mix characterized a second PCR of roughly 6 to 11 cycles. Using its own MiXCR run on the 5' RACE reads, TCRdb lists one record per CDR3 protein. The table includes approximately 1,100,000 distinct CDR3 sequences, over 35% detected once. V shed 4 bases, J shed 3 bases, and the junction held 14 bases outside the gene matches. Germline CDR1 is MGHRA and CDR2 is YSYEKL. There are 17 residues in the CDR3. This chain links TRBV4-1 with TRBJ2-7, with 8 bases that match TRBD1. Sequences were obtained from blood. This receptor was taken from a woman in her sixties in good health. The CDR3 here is CASSLPRLGDRGYEQYF. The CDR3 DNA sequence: TGCGCCAGCAGCCTCCCCCGCCTCGGTGACAGGGGCTACGAGCAGTACTTC.